The T cell receptor (beta chain) described here comes from a study of cytomegalovirus exposure and HLA in healthy donors. General study results and limits: In a later analysis, donors in an Asian-associated ancestry cluster reportedly had fewer N-insertions in productive TCRs than the cohort mean. CMV antigen specificity of a few CMV-associated chains was confirmed in vitro. TCR beta sequences reportedly predicted the HLA-A and HLA-B alleles of most subjects accurately.

With respect to this clone: The antigen remains unidentified.

It was with 60 Vbeta and 13 Jbeta primers that the PCR ran. Assay used: immunoSEQ multiplex PCR; TCRdb lists only in-frame clones, some missing. The repertoire holds more than 200,000 clones, with roughly 83% as singletons. The sequence was collected from a girl under 18 in good health and CMV-seronegative. Input material: PBMCs.

Here the CDR3 reads CASSHRLAYVDTQYF. The CDR3 region has the DNA TGTGCCAGCAGCCACCGACTAGCGTATGTGGATACGCAGTATTTT. The chain links TRBV4-2 to TRBJ2-3, with 8 bases fitting TRBD2. The J segment lost 6 bases and the V segment lost 3 bases, leaving 8 bases of the junction unmatched. CDR1 is LGHNA and CDR2 is YNFKEQ in the germline V gene. The CDR3 covers 15 residues.